The clone carrying this TCR beta chain was counted ten times or more. As yet, its antigen is unknown. RNA transcripts provided the source from which TCR beta CDR3 regions were amplified. RT-PCR in the first round (using the HTBI primer set) targeted the TCR CDR3. Via MiXCR, TCRdb re-called the multiplex PCR reads, giving one row per CDR3 protein. This sample has 450,000 to 700,000 distinct CDR3 sequences, with about 45% found just once. This record comes from a study of T cells in Graves' hyperthyroidism and ophthalmopathy. This CDR3 comprises 14 residues. Trimming left V 6 bases short and J 4 bases short, with 13 bases between. The germline gives CDR1 SNHLY, CDR2 FYNNEI. Study results and limitations: Using 13 V-J features, a model discriminated ophthalmopathy from stable hyperthyroidism.

V usage is TRBV2 and J usage is TRBJ1-5, with D possibly matching TRBD1 (5 bases). The receptor comes from a young woman with Graves' hyperthyroidism. Sequencing input: peripheral blood or thyroid tissue (not recorded which). CDR3 nucleotide sequence: TGTGCCAGCAGAGTCGGGGCCCAGAATCAGCCCCAGCATTTT. This translates into CASRVGAQNQPQHF.